This entry features one TCR beta chain sequence. Per germline, CDR1 SGHTA and CDR2 FQGNSA. V was cut by 0 bases and J by 3 bases, with 3 bases left in between. The CDR3 has 12 amino acids. The entry originates in a study of blood T cell repertoires in COVID-19. Study-level background: Italy, Spain and the United States were the sources of the convalescent and acute COVID-19 samples.

The data were produced by immunoSEQ multiplex PCR, yet TCRdb's version contains in-frame clones alone and is incomplete. Altogether around 150,000 clones are present, roughly 80% being singletons, with the ten largest covering around 3.7%. The sample taken for sequencing was PBMCs or T cells enriched from blood (not recorded which). The origin of this receptor is an older woman who had recovered from COVID-19. The V call is TRBV7-2, the J call TRBJ2-7; D unresolved. For the CDR3, the DNA is TGTGCCAGCAGCTTAGCTAACTACGAGCAGTACTTC. This codes for CASSLANYEQYF. Variable domain in full (rest from reference TRBV7-2 and TRBJ2-7): GAGVSQSPSNKVTEKGKDVELRCDPISGHTALYWYRQSLGQGLEFLIYFQGNSAPDKSGLPSDRFSAERTGGSVSTLTIQRTQQEDSAVYLCASSLANYEQYFGPGTRLTVT.